These 30 T cell receptor beta chains share one sample of origin, sequenced in a study of PD-L1 blockade in urothelial cancer. The assay was immunoSEQ multiplex PCR, and TCRdb's table has in-frame clones only and misses some. The sample carries about 72,000 clones, 85% to 90% recorded once. Time point described: pretreatment peripheral blood. Here the sequenced sample was PBMCs, taken around atezolizumab (anti-PD-L1) treatment. The source of these receptors is a man in his 70s with urothelial cancer.

The chain is built from TRBV5-1 and TRBJ2-2, with TRBD1 identical over 8 bases. Germline CDR1 is SGHRS and CDR2 is YFSETQ. This CDR3 contains 15 residues. The J segment lost 4 bases and the V segment lost 4 bases, leaving 6 bases of the junction unmatched. CDR3 DNA sequence: TGCGCCAGCAGCCAGGACAGGGTTGGCACCGGGGAGCTGTTTTTT. Its translation: CASSQDRVGTGELFF.

V is TRBV7-9 and J is TRBJ1-4; D is unclear. V was cut by 4 bases and J by 8 bases, with 11 bases left in between. Per the germline V gene, CDR1 is SEHNR and CDR2 is FQNEAQ (reference sequence). This CDR3 has 13 residues. The CDR3 coding sequence is TGTGCCAGCAGCTCTAATCCCGCCGAAAAACTGTTTTTT. This encodes CASSSNPAEKLFF.

The chain carries TRBV9 and TRBJ2-5; the match to TRBD1 covers 9 bases. V dropped 3 bases and J dropped 5; count of bases not matched to a gene: 5. From germline, CDR1 is SGDLS and CDR2 YYNGEE. The CDR3 length is 14 residues. The CDR3 DNA follows: TGTGCCAGCAGCGCACAGGGGGCTGGGGAGACCCAGTACTTC. Translation: CASSAQGAGETQYF.

The chain's CDR3 is CASSWGDDQPQHF. CDR3 DNA: TGCGCCAGCAGCTGGGGGGACGATCAGCCCCAGCATTTT. The chain is built from TRBV5-1 and TRBJ1-5, with D perhaps TRBD1 (5 bases). Germline lookup yields CDR1 SGHRS and CDR2 YFSETQ. Trimming took off 3 bases at V and 5 bases at J, with 9 bases between the two ends. The CDR3 totals 13 residues.

The chain employs TRBV28 and TRBJ1-5; 7 nucleotides agree with TRBD1. CDR3 length: 15 residues. V shed 2 bases and J 3 bases; nucleotides not matched to a gene: 4. Per germline, CDR1 MDHEN and CDR2 SYDVKM. The CDR3 DNA reads TGTGCCAGCAGTTTAAGACAGGGCCTCAATCAGCCCCAGCATTTT. It specifies CASSLRQGLNQPQHF.

J is TRBJ2-3 and V is TRBV7-3; TRBD2 is a possible D gene (5 bases). Germline V gene data show CDR1 as SGHTA and CDR2 as FQGTGA. Trimming left V 5 bases short and J 1 base short, with 10 bases between. The CDR3 consists of 14 residues. The CDR3 DNA reads TGTGCCAGCAGCCTTGACGGGGGCACAGATACGCAGTATTTT. Protein sequence: CASSLDGGTDTQYF. The entire variable domain, with the rest obtained from reference TRBV7-3 and TRBJ2-3, is as follows: GAGVSQTPSNKVTEKGKYVELRCDPISGHTALYWYRQSLGQGPEFLIYFQGTGAADDSGLPNDRFFAVRPEGSVSTLKIQRTERGDSAVYLCASSLDGGTDTQYFGPGTRLTVL.

The CDR3 DNA follows: TGTGCCAGCAGTTCCTTCGGGCAGGGAGGCCTCCAAGAGACCCAGTACTTC. It encodes CASSSFGQGGLQETQYF. V and J are TRBV27 and TRBJ2-5; TRBD2 is a possible D gene (6 bases). The CDR3 loop spans 17 amino acids. The V and J ends lost 4 bases and 1 base respectively, with 19 bases between them. In germline, CDR1 is MNHEY, CDR2 SMNVEV (reference sequence).

This clone is a singleton in its sample. The chain couples TRBV10-2 to TRBJ2-7, with unresolved D. The CDR3 spans 13 residues. The germline V gene encodes CDR1 WSHSY and CDR2 SAAADI. V was cut by 2 bases and J by 4 bases, with 9 bases left in between. The DNA for the CDR3 is TGCGCCAGCAGTGAGCTACCAACGTACGAGCAGTACTTC. It is translated as CASSELPTYEQYF.

V is TRBV21-1 and J is TRBJ2-7; the tabulated D call, TRBD2, remains unverified against the DNA. TRBV21-1 is labeled a pseudogene. There are 17 residues in the CDR3. In nucleotides, the CDR3 is TGTGCCAGCAGCAAACAGTTCGCCGGGACTAGAAGTCACGCGGAGTACTTC. This codes for CASSKQFAGTRSHAEYF.

The chain is built from TRBV28 and TRBJ2-4, with D tentatively TRBD2 (5 bases). The ends were cut back, 4 bases at V and 15 bases at J, with 16 bases in the middle. The CDR3 loop spans 12 amino acids. Germline assignment: CDR1 MDHEN and CDR2 SYDVKM. CDR3 sequence reads: CASSSANEGPYF. CDR3 nucleotide sequence: TGTGCCAGCAGTTCGGCGAATGAGGGCCCGTACTTC.

The CDR3 DNA sequence: TGTGCCAGCAGTGGGACGAGGACTAGCGGGAGGGGTACAGATACGCAGTATTTT. It translates to CASSGTRTSGRGTDTQYF. The genes are TRBV2 and TRBJ2-3, with 15 bases matching TRBD2. Germline lookup yields CDR1 SNHLY and CDR2 FYNNEI. The CDR3 covers 18 residues. With 4 bases clipped from V and 3 bases from J, the junction kept 8 bases outside the gene matches. The full variable domain, with the rest looked up from reference TRBV2 and TRBJ2-3, is EPEVTQTPSHQVTQMGQEVILRCVPISNHLYFYWYRQILGQKVEFLVSFYNNEISEKSEIFDDQFSVERPDGSNFTLKIRSTKLEDSAMYFCASSGTRTSGRGTDTQYFGPGTRLTVL.

The V and J genes are TRBV6-1 and TRBJ2-1; TRBD2 aligns across 7 bases. Trimming at V came to 5 bases and at J to 5 bases, leaving 9 bases not matched to a gene. The CDR3 consists of 15 residues. CDR1 and CDR2 (germline): MNHNS, SASEGT. Written as DNA, the CDR3 is TGTGCCAGCAGTCTACGCGGGAGAGAGAACAATGAGCAGTTCTTC. It is translated as CASSLRGRENNEQFF.

The chain links TRBV28 to TRBJ1-2, with a possible D match to TRBD1 (6 bases). The CDR3 contains 13 residues. Per the germline V gene, CDR1 is MDHEN and CDR2 is SYDVKM. The CDR3 bases are TGTGCTTCAACCAGGGGCCGTAACTATGGCTACACCTTC. It is translated as CASTRGRNYGYTF.

The gene calls are TRBV28 and TRBJ2-1, with a possible D match to TRBD1 (5 bases). Per the germline V gene, CDR1 is MDHEN and CDR2 is SYDVKM. The ends were cut back, 6 bases at V and 4 bases at J, with 25 bases in the middle. The CDR3 length is 18 residues. CDR3 sequence reads: CASRTQGFGVRPYNEQFF. In DNA form, the CDR3 reads TGTGCCAGCAGGACCCAGGGTTTTGGCGTAAGACCTTACAATGAGCAGTTCTTC.

The chain has TRBV29-1 and TRBJ2-1, with D tentatively TRBD1 (6 bases). CDR1 is SQVTM, CDR2 ANQGSEA, per germline. This CDR3 spans 16 amino acids. Trimming shortened V by 6 bases and J by 0 bases, and 18 bases separated the two germline ends. CDR3 coding DNA: TGCAGCGTCTGGAGCCCCACAGGGAGCTCCTACAATGAGCAGTTCTTC. The encoded protein is CSVWSPTGSSYNEQFF.

This chain joins TRBV11-2 and TRBJ2-7; D might be TRBD2 (6 bases). Trimming shortened V by 1 base and J by 1 base, and 14 bases separated the two germline ends. The CDR3 totals 16 residues. Germline-derived CDR1 and CDR2 are SGHAT and FQNNGV. Written as DNA, the CDR3 is TGTGCCAGCAGCTTAGGGGCGGGACTTATTTCCTACGAGCAGTACTTC. Its protein is CASSLGAGLISYEQYF.

The V and J genes are TRBV6-1 and TRBJ2-5, with 8 positions matching TRBD2. The CDR3 runs to 15 residues. Trimming took 0 bases from V and 6 from J; bases not matched to a gene: 6. Germline V gene data show CDR1 as MNHNS and CDR2 as SASEGT. CDR3 amino acids: CASSEAAGTRQTQYF. The CDR3, as DNA: TGTGCCAGCAGTGAAGCCGCCGGGACTAGACAGACCCAGTACTTC.

The rearrangement links TRBV6-5 to TRBJ2-1; D possibly corresponds to TRBD1 (5 bases). V dropped 0 bases and J dropped 5 bases, with 14 bases sitting between them. The length of the CDR3 is 16 residues. Per germline, CDR1 MNHEY and CDR2 SVGAGI. CDR3 coding DNA: TGTGCCAGCAGTTACTCGAACCGACAGATGCACAATGAGCAGTTCTTC. Translated, it gives CASSYSNRQMHNEQFF.

The V and J genes are TRBV7-2 and TRBJ1-2; 7 bases fit TRBD1. J lost 4 bases, V lost 6 bases, and 11 bases had no gene match. Germline V CDR1 and CDR2: SGHTA, FQGNSA. The CDR3 is made up of 15 amino acids. The CDR3 DNA follows: TGTGCCAGCAGACCGTGGACAGGATCGAGCTATGGCTACACCTTC. Amino acids: CASRPWTGSSYGYTF.

The J gene is TRBJ1-1, the V gene TRBV6-1, with D possibly being TRBD1 (6 bases). CDR1 MNHNS and CDR2 SASEGT come from the germline V gene. V shed 5 bases and J shed 4 bases, with 14 bases lying between them. The CDR3 covers 14 residues. DNA of the CDR3: TGTGCCAGCAGTTCGGGACACCTGATCACTGAAGCTTTCTTT. Amino acid sequence: CASSSGHLITEAFF.

The chain couples TRBV29-1 to TRBJ2-1; D remains ambiguous. V was trimmed by 4 bases and J by 6 bases, leaving 13 bases between them. The CDR3 runs 13 residues. Looked up from germline, CDR1 is SQVTM and CDR2 is ANQGSEA. In DNA, the CDR3 is TGCAGCGTTGGGGCCCCTCAGAGCAATGAGCAGTTCTTC. Protein sequence: CSVGAPQSNEQFF.

The chain uses TRBV6-1 and TRBJ2-7; the match to TRBD2 covers 7 bases. Germline values: CDR1 MNHNS, CDR2 SASEGT. The CDR3 totals 15 residues. The V and J ends lost 1 base and 4 bases, in that order; junction bases with no gene match: 7. Here the CDR3 reads CASSEVLAAPYEQYF. CDR3 sequence (DNA): TGTGCCAGCAGTGAAGTCCTAGCGGCGCCGTACGAGCAGTACTTC.

This clone was seen only once. The chain employs TRBV10-1 and TRBJ2-1; D might be TRBD1 (6 bases). This CDR3 spans 16 amino acids. V was pared by 9 bases and J by 0 bases, with 18 bases between. Looked up from germline, CDR1 is WNHNN and CDR2 is SYGVQD (reference sequence). The CDR3 sequence is CARLMGHPISYNEQFF. In DNA, the CDR3 is TGCGCCAGACTAATGGGACACCCGATCTCCTACAATGAGCAGTTCTTC.

CDR3 DNA: TGTGCCACCAGCAGGGAGTTAGGTACGCAGTATTTT. Amino acid sequence: CATSRELGTQYF. The rearrangement joins TRBV15 to TRBJ2-3, with D uncertain. Germline CDR1 reads LNHNV; CDR2 reads YYDKDF (reference sequence). V lost 3 bases and J lost 8, with 9 bases in between. CDR3 length: 12 residues. The whole variable domain, filled in from reference TRBV15 and TRBJ2-3, reads DAMVIQNPRYQVTQFGKPVTLSCSQTLNHNVMYWYQQKSSQAPKLLFHYYDKDFNNEADTPDNFQSRRPNTSFCFLDIRSPGLGDTAMYLCATSRELGTQYFGPGTRLTVL.

The chain couples TRBV4-1 to TRBJ1-1; D is undetermined. The V end lost 4 bases, the J end lost 2 bases, and 8 bases lay between the germline ends. Germline V gene data show CDR1 as MGHRA and CDR2 as YSYEKL. CDR3 size: 13 residues. The CDR3 protein is CASSRERNTEAFF. Here the CDR3 DNA reads TGCGCCAGCAGCCGGGAGCGAAACACTGAAGCTTTCTTT.

The chain recombines TRBV2 with TRBJ1-1, with 8 bases that match TRBD1. V gave up 8 bases and J gave up 4 bases; unmatched junction bases: 9. The CDR3 contains 14 residues. Germline V lookup: CDR1 SNHLY, CDR2 FYNNEI. For the CDR3, the DNA is TGTGCCAGCGAGCGCCCAGGGGGCGCCACTGAAGCTTTCTTT. Translating gives CASERPGGATEAFF.

CDR3 sequence reads: CASSIGWGTSSLLYEQYF. The CDR3 region has the DNA TGTGCCAGTAGTATCGGATGGGGTACTAGTTCCCTTCTCTACGAGCAGTACTTC. The chain is built from TRBV19 and TRBJ2-7; TRBD2 is a possible D gene (5 bases). Per the germline V gene, CDR1 is LNHDA and CDR2 is SQIVND (reference sequence). Trimming removed 3 bases at V and 3 bases at J, with 24 bases between. The CDR3 is 18 residues long.

The CDR3 DNA reads as TGTGCCAGCAGCCTCGGACAGGGAAACACCGGGGAGCTGTTTTTT. Translating it yields CASSLGQGNTGELFF. The J gene is TRBJ2-2, the V gene TRBV11-2; TRBD1 agrees at 8 bases. The CDR3 has 15 amino acids. J gave up 2 bases and V 5 bases, and 4 bases lay outside the gene matches. Germline loops: CDR1 SGHAT, CDR2 FQNNGV.

The chain joins TRBV11-2 to TRBJ1-2, with D maybe TRBD1 (5 bases). The CDR3 has 16 amino acids. CDR1 and CDR2 (germline): SGHAT, FQNNGV. V shed 5 bases and J shed 2 bases, with 18 bases lying between them. The CDR3 sequence: CASSPESLQGNYGYTF. The CDR3 DNA reads as TGTGCCAGCAGCCCAGAGTCCCTTCAGGGAAACTATGGCTACACCTTC.

This rearrangement joins TRBV5-1 to TRBJ1-1; 9 bases line up with TRBD1. The CDR3 runs 15 residues. Trimming cost V 3 bases and J 4 bases; bases outside gene matches: 7. Per the germline V gene, CDR1 is SGHRS and CDR2 is YFSETQ. CDR3 amino acids: CASSYTETGGTEAFF. The CDR3 bases are TGCGCCAGCAGCTACACCGAGACAGGGGGCACTGAAGCTTTCTTT.